These 13 T cell receptor beta chains were all obtained from the same sample, sequenced in a study of cytomegalovirus exposure and HLA in healthy donors. PCR primers comprised 60 Vbeta and 13 Jbeta primers. Profiled with immunoSEQ multiplex PCR; TCRdb holds only in-frame clones, not every one. The data hold more than 150,000 clones, with about 80% observed a single time. The sequencing sample was made of PBMCs. Every receptor here comes from a middle-aged man in good health and CMV-seronegative.

The chain has TRBV4-3 and TRBJ2-3; 9 nucleotides align to TRBD2. This CDR3 spans 17 amino acids. The V and J ends lost 3 bases and 2 bases, in that order; junction bases with no gene match: 9. In germline, CDR1 is LGHNA, CDR2 YSLEER. This CDR3 is CASSHRRLAGPTDTQYF. DNA for the CDR3: TGCGCCAGCAGCCACAGACGGCTAGCGGGGCCCACAGATACGCAGTATTTT.

CDR3 sequence: CAIRGGQGNTEAFF. The CDR3, as DNA: TGTGCCATCAGGGGGGGACAGGGCAACACTGAAGCTTTCTTT. The chain has TRBV10-3 and TRBJ1-1; 9 positions match TRBD1. The trim removed 6 bases at V and 2 bases at J, leaving 4 bases unmatched. The CDR3 loop spans 14 amino acids. Per the germline V gene, CDR1 is ENHRY and CDR2 is SYGVKD.

This clone appeared once. This CDR3 reads CASSSGQGANTEAFF. The DNA of the CDR3 is TGTGCCAGCAGCTCCGGACAGGGGGCAAACACTGAAGCTTTCTTT. The chain recombines TRBV7-9 with TRBJ1-1, with 11 bases matching TRBD1. CDR1 is SEHNR and CDR2 is FQNEAQ in the germline V gene (reference sequence). Trimming at V came to 4 bases and at J to 2 bases, leaving 3 bases not matched to a gene. This CDR3 is built from 15 residues. Drawing the rest from reference TRBV7-9 and TRBJ1-1, the complete variable domain is DTGVSQNPRHKITKRGQNVTFRCDPISEHNRLYWYRQTLGQGPEFLTYFQNEAQLEKSRLLSDRFSAERPKGSFSTLEIQRTEQGDSAMYLCASSSGQGANTEAFFGQGTRLTVV.

This clone was counted a single time. This rearrangement joins TRBV4-1 to TRBJ1-4; no definite D call. Per the germline V gene, CDR1 is MGHRA and CDR2 is YSYEKL. This CDR3 spans 19 amino acids. Trimming cost V 0 bases and J 0 bases, with 17 bases left between them. This CDR3 is CASSQDPPGAVATNEKLFF. In DNA form, the CDR3 reads TGCGCCAGCAGCCAAGATCCTCCTGGCGCGGTTGCAACTAATGAAAAACTGTTTTTT.

This chain joins TRBV14 and TRBJ2-3; weak D call: TRBD2 (5 bases). V was trimmed by 3 bases and J by 2 bases, leaving 18 bases between them. CDR3 length: 17 amino acids. CDR1 is SGHDN, CDR2 FVKESK, per germline. As DNA, the CDR3 is TGTGCCAGCAGCCATTATCTGCGAGGGATCAACACAGATACGCAGTATTTT. Encoded protein: CASSHYLRGINTDTQYF.

The chain joins TRBV7-2 to TRBJ2-1; 8 bases agree with TRBD2. V lost 4 bases to trimming and J lost 6 bases; unmatched junction nucleotides: 5. Germline assignment: CDR1 SGHTA and CDR2 FQGNSA. The length of the CDR3 is 14 residues. The CDR3 here is CASSSQGLVNEQFF. CDR3 DNA: TGTGCCAGCAGCTCTCAGGGACTAGTCAATGAGCAGTTCTTC.

The chain couples TRBV4-3 to TRBJ2-3, with TRBD2 matching over 7 bases. Trimming took 2 bases from V and 2 from J; bases not matched to a gene: 7. In germline, CDR1 is LGHNA, CDR2 YSLEER. There are 16 residues in the CDR3. This CDR3 is CASSQTLAVNTDTQYF. CDR3 DNA: TGCGCCAGCAGCCAAACCCTAGCGGTGAACACAGATACGCAGTATTTT.

The J gene is TRBJ1-2, the V gene TRBV4-1, with a tentative D call TRBD1 (6 bases). The germline V gene encodes CDR1 MGHRA and CDR2 YSYEKL. With 4 bases removed from V and 8 bases from J, the gap between germline ends came to 20 bases. There are 15 residues in the CDR3. CDR3 coding DNA: TGCGCCAGCAGCCCCGGATTGACAGGAGGAAGCGGCTACACCTTC. It specifies CASSPGLTGGSGYTF.

V and J are TRBV28 and TRBJ1-5, with TRBD1 identical over 9 bases. V lost 2 bases, J lost 8 bases, and 13 bases stayed unmatched. The V gene's germline CDR1 is MDHEN and CDR2 SYDVKM. The CDR3 is made up of 17 amino acids. CDR3 loop: CASSLVGQGFFLEPQHF. In DNA, the CDR3 is TGTGCCAGCAGTTTAGTGGGACAGGGTTTTTTCTTGGAGCCCCAGCATTTT.

The chain employs TRBV5-1 and TRBJ2-1, with D possibly TRBD1 on 6 matching bases. CDR3 length: 15 residues. Per germline, CDR1 SGHRS and CDR2 YFSETQ. With 3 bases removed from V and 3 bases from J, the gap between germline ends came to 13 bases. As DNA, the CDR3 is TGCGCCAGCAGCTCCCGACAGGTTGGCTACAATGAGCAGTTCTTC. This codes for CASSSRQVGYNEQFF.

J is TRBJ2-7 and V is TRBV18; a weak D match, TRBD1 (6 bases). CDR1 KGHSH and CDR2 LQKENI come from the germline V gene. The V gene lost 3 bases and the J gene lost 7 bases, with 10 bases spanning the gap. The CDR3 totals 12 residues. CDR3 sequence (DNA): TGTGCCAGCTCACCGCGACAGGAGGAGCAGTACTTC. Translating it yields CASSPRQEEQYF.

The sample holds one count of this clone. One end of the junction is discordant with germline, which a read error may explain. The CDR3 sequence: CASSLEPPTSGGFTDTQYF. In DNA, the CDR3 is TGTGCTAGCAGCTTAGAGCCCCCGACTAGCGGGGGCTTCACAGATACGCAGTATTTT. J is TRBJ2-3 and V is TRBV7-7, with TRBD2 matching 12 bases. The CDR3 contains 19 residues. CDR1 is SSHAT and CDR2 is FNYEAQ in the germline V gene (reference sequence). The full variable domain, its missing parts supplied by reference TRBV7-7 and TRBJ2-3, is GAGVSQSPRYKVTKRGQDVTLRCDPISSHATLYWYQQALGQGPEFLTYFNYEAQPDKSGLPSDRFSAERPEGSISTLTIQRTEQRDSAMYRCASSLEPPTSGGFTDTQYFGPGTRLTVL.

The sample holds a few counts of this clone. This chain uses TRBV5-5 with TRBJ1-1; the D is unclear. V was pared by 5 bases and J by 0 bases, with 8 bases between. Germline assignment: CDR1 SGHKS and CDR2 YYEKEE (reference sequence). This CDR3 contains 13 residues. This CDR3 reads CASSRQLNTEAFF. As DNA, the CDR3 is TGTGCCAGCAGTCGCCAGTTGAACACTGAAGCTTTCTTT.